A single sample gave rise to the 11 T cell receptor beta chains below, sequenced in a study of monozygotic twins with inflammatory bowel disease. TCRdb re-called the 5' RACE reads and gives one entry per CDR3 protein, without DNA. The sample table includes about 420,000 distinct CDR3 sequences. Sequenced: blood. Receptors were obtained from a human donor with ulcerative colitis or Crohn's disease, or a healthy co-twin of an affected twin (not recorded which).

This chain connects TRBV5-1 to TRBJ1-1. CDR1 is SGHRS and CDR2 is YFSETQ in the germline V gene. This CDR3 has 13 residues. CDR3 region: CASSLDPNTEAFF.

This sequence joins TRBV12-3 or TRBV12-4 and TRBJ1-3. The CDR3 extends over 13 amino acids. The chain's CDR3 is CASRPSSGNTIYF.

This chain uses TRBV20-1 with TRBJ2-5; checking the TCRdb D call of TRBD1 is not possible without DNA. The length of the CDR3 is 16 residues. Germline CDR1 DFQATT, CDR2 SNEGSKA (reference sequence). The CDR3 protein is CSARAPTGGLQETQYF.

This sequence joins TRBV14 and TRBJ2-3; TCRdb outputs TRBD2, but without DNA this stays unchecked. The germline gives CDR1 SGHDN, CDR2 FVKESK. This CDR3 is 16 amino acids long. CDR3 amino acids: CASSPLSGPIGDTQYF. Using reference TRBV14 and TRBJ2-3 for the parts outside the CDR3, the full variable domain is EAGVTQFPSHSVIEKGQTVTLRCDPISGHDNLYWYRRVMGKEIKFLLHFVKESKQDESGMPNNRFLAERTGGTYSTLKVQPAELEDSGVYFCASSPLSGPIGDTQYFGPGTRLTVL.

The CDR3 reads CAITPRDRGFNTEAFF. The chain carries TRBV10-3 and TRBJ1-1; TCRdb gives TRBD1 as the D gene, but with no DNA this cannot be confirmed. The CDR3 consists of 16 residues. Germline CDR1 and CDR2: ENHRY and SYGVKD.

The chain's CDR3 is CASSPIQGAHNSPLHF. The chain couples TRBV28 to TRBJ1-6; the TCRdb call, TRBD1, lacks DNA for checking. The CDR3 totals 16 residues. Per germline, CDR1 MDHEN and CDR2 SYDVKM.

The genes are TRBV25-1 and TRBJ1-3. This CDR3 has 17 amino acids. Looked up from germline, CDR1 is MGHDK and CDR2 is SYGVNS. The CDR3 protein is CASSDPFDSLSGNTIYF.

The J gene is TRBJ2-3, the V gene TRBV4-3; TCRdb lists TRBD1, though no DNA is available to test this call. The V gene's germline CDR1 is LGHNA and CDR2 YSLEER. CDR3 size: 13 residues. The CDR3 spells CASSQVRESAQYF.

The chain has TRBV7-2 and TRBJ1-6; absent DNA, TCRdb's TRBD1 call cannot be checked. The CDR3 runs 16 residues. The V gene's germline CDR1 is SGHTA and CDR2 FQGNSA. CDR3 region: CASSGRRQGRNSPLHF.

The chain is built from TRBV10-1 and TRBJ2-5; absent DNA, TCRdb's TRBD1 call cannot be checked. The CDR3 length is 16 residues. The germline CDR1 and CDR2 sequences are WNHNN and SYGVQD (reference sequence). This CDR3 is CASSDSPGTTQETQYF.

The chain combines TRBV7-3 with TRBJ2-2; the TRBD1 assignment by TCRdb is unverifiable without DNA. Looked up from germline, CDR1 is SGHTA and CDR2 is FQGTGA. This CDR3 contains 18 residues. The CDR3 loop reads CASSLLPRSSTGTGELFF.